A selection of T cell receptor beta chains follows, all from one sample in a study of Graves' ophthalmopathy and Graves' hyperthyroidism. TCRdb re-derived calls from the multiplex PCR reads in MiXCR, one entry per CDR3 protein. This table holds 300,000 to 400,000 distinct CDR3 sequences, roughly a sixth found once. Sequencing was carried out using peripheral blood. All receptors derive from an adult woman with stable Graves' hyperthyroidism. Each CDR3 is given with its conserved first and last residue. The D gene is left open where the match is weak. Expanded clones are given a class, and other clones once, few, many or no size at all.

>16|many|TRBJ2-2|TRBV12-3/TRBV12-4|-
TGTGCCAGCAGTCCTTCGCGGGCGGGGAACACCGGGGAGCTGTTTTTT
CASSPSRAGNTGELFF
>14|many|TRBJ1-5|TRBV12-3/TRBV12-4|-
TGTGCCAGCAGCCATGTAGGGGGGAGTCAGCCCCAGCATTTT
CASSHVGGSQPQHF
>16|many|TRBJ1-2|TRBV12-3/TRBV12-4|TRBD1
TGTGCCAGCAGGCCCTATGGACAGGGGGATAACTATGGCTACACCTTC
CASRPYGQGDNYGYTF
>16|many|TRBJ1-1|TRBV20-1|TRBD1
TGCAGTGCTAGAGAGGGGTGGGGACAGGGCAACACTGAAGCTTTCTTT
CSAREGWGQGNTEAFF
>15|many|TRBJ1-5|TRBV7-2|TRBD1
TGTGCCAGCAGCTTGGGACAGGGGCTTAATCAGCCCCAGCATTTT
CASSLGQGLNQPQHF
>14|-|TRBJ2-7|TRBV5-1|TRBD1
TGCGCCAGCAGCGAATTGACAGGGGGCGGGGAGCAGTACTTC
CASSELTGGGEQYF
>14|-|TRBJ2-3|TRBV19|TRBD1
TGTGCCAGTAGTAGGGGACAGGGAAGGGATACGCAGTATTTT
CASSRGQGRDTQYF
>12|many|TRBJ2-2|TRBV6-2/TRBV6-3|-
TGTGCCAGCAGTCTAGCCCCCGGGGAGCTGTTTTTT
CASSLAPGELFF
>13|many|TRBJ1-1|TRBV6-6|-
TGTGCCAGCAGTTACCCAAACACGGAGGAAGCTTTCTTT
CASSYPNTEEAFF
>17|few|TRBJ2-2|TRBV4-1|-
TGCGCCAGCAGCCAAGAAGTGGTCGGGGGGAACACCGGGGAGCTGTTTTTT
CASSQEVVGGNTGELFF
>15|many|TRBJ1-5|TRBV6-1|-
TGTGCCAGCAGAGGGACACCAAGGGGGGATCAGCCCCAGCATTTT
CASRGTPRGDQPQHF
>14|many|TRBJ2-7|TRBV20-1|-
TGCAGTGCTAGGGCTTCATTTGGAGGCAGCGAGCAGTACTTC
CSARASFGGSEQYF
>14|many|TRBJ2-7|TRBV10-2|-
TGCGCCAGCAGACCCCAGGGAGGAACCTACGAGCAGTACTTC
CASRPQGGTYEQYF
>16|-|TRBJ2-2|TRBV4-2|TRBD2
TGTGCCAGCAGCCAAGATCCCGGGAGGGACACCGGGGAGCTGTTTTTT
CASSQDPGRDTGELFF
>15|-|TRBJ2-7|TRBV6-4|-
TGTGCCAGCAGTGACTCTAGCGGAGGGCCCTACGAGCAGTACTTC
CASSDSSGGPYEQYF
>15|-|TRBJ2-7|TRBV5-1|-
TGCGCCGGGGAAGGGCTAGCGAAAGACTCCTACGAGCAGTACTTC
CAGEGLAKDSYEQYF
>16|many|TRBJ1-1|TRBV7-2|-
TGTGCCAGCAGAGGAGTCAGGGGTCTAGAGAACACTGAAGCTTTCTTT
CASRGVRGLENTEAFF
>19|-|TRBJ1-2|TRBV28|-
TGTGCCAGCAGTTTTTTCTTGGGGTTAACGTCACCAATCAACTATGGCTACACCTTC
CASSFFLGLTSPINYGYTF
>13|many|TRBJ1-5|TRBV4-3|-
TGCGCCAGCAGCCAAGATCGTGTCCAGCCCCAGCATTTT
CASSQDRVQPQHF
>14|many|TRBJ2-2|TRBV7-2|-
TGTGCCAGCAGCTTAGAACCCGGGGTCGGGGAGCTGTTTTTT
CASSLEPGVGELFF
>14|-|TRBJ2-2|TRBV12-3/TRBV12-4|TRBD2
TGTGCCAGCAGTCGAGCGGGAGGGTCCGGGGAGCTGTTTTTT
CASSRAGGSGELFF
>15|many|TRBJ1-1|TRBV4-1|-
TGCGCCAGCAGCCAAGTGTCCCGGGGGGGCACTGAAGCTTTCTTT
CASSQVSRGGTEAFF
>14|many|TRBJ1-2|TRBV12-3/TRBV12-4|TRBD1
TGTGCCAGCAGGGGGGACAGCGACCGGTATGGCTACACCTTC
CASRGDSDRYGYTF
>14|many|TRBJ1-6|TRBV4-2|-
TGTGCCAGCAGCCAAGACAGGAATAATTCACCCCTCCACTTT
CASSQDRNNSPLHF
>17|-|TRBJ2-6|TRBV7-8|TRBD1
TGTGCCAGCAGCTTTTACAGGGGGCGAGCTGGGGCCAACGTCCTGACTTTC
CASSFYRGRAGANVLTF
>13|many|TRBJ1-1|TRBV7-9|TRBD1
TGTGCCAGCAGCAAACAGGGGGACACTGAAGCTTTCTTT
CASSKQGDTEAFF
>15|many|TRBJ1-2|TRBV19|-
TGTGCCAGTACCCGGACAGCCCCAGGAGACTATGGCTACACCTTC
CASTRTAPGDYGYTF
>13|-|TRBJ2-7|TRBV6-1|-
TGTGCCAGCAGTGGGGACGGCTCCTACGAGCGGTACTTC
CASSGDGSYERYF
>14|many|TRBJ2-2|TRBV2|TRBD1
TGTGCCAGCAGTGCGACAGGGGGTACCGGGGAGCTGTTTTTT
CASSATGGTGELFF
>14|many|TRBJ2-7|TRBV12-3/TRBV12-4|-
TGTGCCAGCAGTCCCTTTCCCGATCCCTACGAGCAGTACTTC
CASSPFPDPYEQYF
>14|many|TRBJ2-7|TRBV6-2/TRBV6-3|TRBD1
TGTGCCAGCAGATCCGGGACAGGGCCCTACGAGCAGTACTTC
CASRSGTGPYEQYF
>17|many|TRBJ1-1|TRBV12-3/TRBV12-4|TRBD1
TGTGCCAGCAGTCCAACTTCGGGGACAGGGGGCATCACTGAAGCTTTCTTT
CASSPTSGTGGITEAFF
>14|many|TRBJ1-2|TRBV2|TRBD1
TGTGCCAGCAGGGCGGGACAGGGAGACTATGGCTACACCTTC
CASRAGQGDYGYTF
>12|many|TRBJ2-7|TRBV7-2|-
TGTGCCAGCAGTAGAGGGCCGGGACCGCCTAACTTC
CASSRGPGPPNF
>15|many|TRBJ2-2|TRBV12-3/TRBV12-4|TRBD1
TGTGCCAGCAGCCCCAGGACAGGGGCCACCGGGGAGCTGTTTTTT
CASSPRTGATGELFF
>14|-|TRBJ2-7|TRBV7-2|-
TGTGCCAGCAGCTTACCGGGACTCTTCTACGAGCAGTACTTC
CASSLPGLFYEQYF
>16|few|TRBJ2-7|TRBV11-2|-
TGTGCCAGCAGCTTAGAACCCCGGGGTATGGACTACGAGCAGTACTTC
CASSLEPRGMDYEQYF
>14|many|TRBJ2-7|TRBV28|-
TGTGCCAGCATAGGGGCACAGGGAACGTACGAGCAGTACTTC
CASIGAQGTYEQYF
>14|-|TRBJ1-1|TRBV6-5|TRBD1
TGTGCCAGCAGTTATGAAGGGGGCGCAGGTGTAGCTTTCTTT
CASSYEGGAGVAFF
>17|many|TRBJ2-5|TRBV6-2/TRBV6-3|-
TGTGCCAGCAGTTACTGGGGCCAGCGGGCGAACCAAGAGACCCAGTACTTC
CASSYWGQRANQETQYF
>13|many|TRBJ2-7|TRBV7-2|TRBD1
TGTGCCAGCACTAAAGACAGGGGTGACGAGCAGTACTTC
CASTKDRGDEQYF
>12|many|TRBJ2-2|TRBV3-1|-
TGTGCCAGCAGCCAGCCTCTCCGGGAGCTGTTTTTT
CASSQPLRELFF
>14|-|TRBJ2-5|TRBV15|TRBD1
TGTGCCACCAGCAGAGGGACAGGGGTAGAGACCCAGTGCTTC
CATSRGTGVETQCF
>14|-|TRBJ2-5|TRBV5-1|-
TGCGCCAGCAACAGAGGGGTCCCCCCAGAGACCCAGTACTTC
CASNRGVPPETQYF
>15|-|TRBJ2-5|TRBV12-3/TRBV12-4|TRBD2
TGTGCCAGCAGATTTAGCGGGAGGGCCTTGGAGACCCAGTACTTC
CASRFSGRALETQYF
>14|-|TRBJ2-7|TRBV25-1|TRBD1
TGTGCCAGCAGCCCGGGACAGGACTCCTCCGAGCAGTACTTC
CASSPGQDSSEQYF
>17|-|TRBJ2-2|TRBV5-1|TRBD2
TGCGCCAGCAGCTTGGCCCTCCTAGCGGCTAAAACCGGGGATCTGTTTTTT
CASSLALLAAKTGDLFF
>17|many|TRBJ2-4|TRBV18|-
TGTGCCAGCTCACCAGGGCAGCGAGAACTAGCCAAAAACATTCAGTACTTC
CASSPGQRELAKNIQYF
>17|many|TRBJ2-5|TRBV28|TRBD2
TGTGCCAGCAGACGGACTAGCGGGAGGGCCCGGATTGAGACCCAGTACTTC
CASRRTSGRARIETQYF
>15|-|TRBJ2-7|TRBV7-2|-
TGTGCCAGCAGCTTAGCCCCGGGGGGCACATACGAGCAGTACTTC
CASSLAPGGTYEQYF
>17|few|TRBJ2-2|TRBV3-1|-
TGTGCCAGCAGCCAAGCGCCAAGGGGAACGAACACCGGGGAGCTGTTTTTT
CASSQAPRGTNTGELFF
>14|few|TRBJ2-7|TRBV29-1|TRBD2
TGCAGCGTCACCGGGACTAGCGACGCCTACGAGCAGTACTTC
CSVTGTSDAYEQYF
>16|many|TRBJ2-7|TRBV12-3/TRBV12-4|-
TGTGCCAGCAGCATGACTGGAACGGTAGTCTCCTACGAGCAGTACTTC
CASSMTGTVVSYEQYF
>15|-|TRBJ2-7|TRBV28|TRBD1
TGTGCCAGCAGTGCCCCCGGGACAGGGGGCTACAAGCAGTACTTC
CASSAPGTGGYKQYF